The sequence of this T cell receptor beta chain was determined in a study of blood T cell repertoires in COVID-19. Trimming took 1 base from V and 5 from J, leaving 11 bases between them. The CDR3 has 14 residues. Germline CDR1 SGHDT, CDR2 YYEEEE. Profiled with immunoSEQ multiplex PCR; TCRdb holds only in-frame clones, not every one. The sample shows some 81,000 clones, around 91% of them seen only once. The clonotype comes from a woman aged 45-59 years in a cohort sampled during active COVID-19. This rearrangement joins TRBV5-6 to TRBJ2-3, with D perhaps matching TRBD2 (5 bases). The sequenced material came from peripheral blood. CDR3 protein: CASSLFLALDTQYF. For the CDR3, the DNA is TGTGCCAGCAGCTTGTTCCTAGCCCTAGATACGCAGTATTTT.